This T cell receptor beta chain was sequenced for a study of cytotoxic CD8 clonotypes in ibrutinib-treated CLL. The method was immunoSEQ multiplex PCR; TCRdb's version includes in-frame clones alone and lacks a portion of them. The data contain roughly 130,000 clones, around 90% of them singletons. In the case of this clone: The antigen is undetermined.

Trimming pared 0 bases from V and 4 bases from J, leaving 22 bases between. The CDR3 runs 18 residues. Study results and caveats: Private clonotypes, not public ones, expanded at ibrutinib response.

The TCR comes from a human donor with chronic lymphocytic leukemia. The rearrangement links TRBV23-1 to TRBJ2-7; D is perhaps TRBD1 (6 bases). TRBV23-1 is noted as an ORF with a role that remains uncertain. The source material was PBMCs, sampled after 12 months of ibrutinib treatment. DNA for the CDR3: TGCGCCAGCAGTCAATCAGATGACAGGCCCCGACTCCCGTACGAGCAGTACTTC. Translating gives CASSQSDDRPRLPYEQYF.